This T cell receptor (beta chain) was retrieved from a study of Ad26.COV2.S vaccination and SARS-CoV-2 variants. Findings of the study overall: In TCR breadth and depth analyses, total T cell responses may have been underestimated. Spike-specific TCR breadth ran higher among vaccine recipients than placebo recipients. Following vaccination, spike-specific CD8+ and CD4+ T cell responses reportedly exhibited substantial breadth.

Generated by immunoSEQ multiplex PCR, the TCRdb table keeps only in-frame clones and is missing some. The sample records approximately 410,000 clones, around 92% being singletons. With respect to this clone: The antigen remains unidentified.

This CDR3 contains 17 residues. V was clipped by 4 bases and J by 9 bases, with 25 bases between them. Germline values: CDR1 LGHNT, CDR2 FRNRAP. As to treatment: some 20 received Ad26.COV2.S at low or high dose, single or two shots; roughly five received placebo; per-sample allocation not given. Specimens were obtained on day 63 following the first vaccine or placebo injection. The sequence was obtained from a person aged 18 to 59 who received the Ad26.COV2.S COVID-19 vaccine or a placebo. Sequenced material: peripheral blood, taken in a trial of Ad26.COV2.S vaccine versus placebo. V and J are TRBV12-5 and TRBJ2-1, with D perhaps TRBD2 (6 bases). The CDR3 loop is CASGSPGGMLRSVEQFF. Written as DNA, the CDR3 is TGTGCTAGTGGTTCCCCCGGGGGTATGCTTCGGTCGGTTGAGCAGTTCTTC.